Below, 28 T cell receptor beta chains from the same sample are listed, as sequenced in a study of identical twins. TCRdb processed the 5' RACE reads anew with MiXCR; each CDR3 protein has one entry. The data contain hundreds of thousands of distinct CDR3 sequences, around a sixth of them singletons. This same sample was also taken into another study, of T cells expressing NK-cell markers.

The sample consisted of PBMCs. Receptors were obtained from a young woman in good health.

This clonotype has only a few counts. The chain is built from TRBV3-1 and TRBJ2-2; D uncertain. Germline CDR1 is LGHDT and CDR2 is YNNKEL (reference sequence). Trimming shortened V by 0 bases and J by 4 bases, and 6 bases separated the two germline ends. There are 14 residues in the CDR3. This CDR3 reads CASSQEYGTGELFF. The CDR3 region has the DNA TGTGCCAGCAGCCAAGAGTACGGCACCGGGGAGCTGTTTTTT.

This clonotype was seen a handful of times. This chain links TRBV9 with TRBJ2-5; D gene unclear. The germline gives CDR1 SGDLS, CDR2 YYNGEE. The germline V and J ends were trimmed by 0 bases and 5 bases, with 8 bases remaining between them. The CDR3 contains 13 residues. This CDR3 is CASSVDGGETQYF. CDR3 DNA sequence: TGTGCCAGCAGCGTAGATGGTGGGGAGACCCAGTACTTC. The full variable domain, rest sourced from reference TRBV9 and TRBJ2-5, is DSGVTQTPKHLITATGQRVTLRCSPRSGDLSVYWYQQSLDQGLQFLIQYYNGEERAKGNILERFSAQQFPDLHSELNLSSLELGDSALYFCASSVDGGETQYFGPGTRLLVL.

The chain recombines TRBV6-1 with TRBJ1-6; D uncertain. The CDR3 contains 15 residues. Looked up from germline, CDR1 is MNHNS and CDR2 is SASEGT. Trimming took 6 bases from V and 8 from J, leaving 17 bases between them. This chain's CDR3 is CASRTFGVRDSPLHF. CDR3 nucleotide sequence: TGTGCCAGCAGAACGTTCGGAGTTCGGGATTCACCCCTCCACTTT.

The chain uses TRBV12-3 or TRBV12-4 and TRBJ2-5, with 10 bases that match TRBD2. This CDR3 is built from 14 residues. Trimming cost V 2 bases and J 13 bases; bases outside gene matches: 10. CDR3 region: CASSLSTSGILPYF. The CDR3 DNA sequence: TGTGCCAGCAGTTTAAGTACTAGCGGGATACTTCCGTACTTC.

The rearrangement uses TRBV5-1 and TRBJ1-6; D possibly corresponds to TRBD1 (5 bases). CDR3 size: 16 residues. V dropped 4 bases and J dropped 0 bases, with 11 bases sitting between them. Germline V CDR1 and CDR2: SGHRS, YFSETQ. The CDR3 reads CASSHIDSSYNSPLHF. CDR3 in DNA: TGCGCCAGCAGCCATATTGACAGCTCCTATAATTCACCCCTCCACTTT. The full variable domain, its missing parts supplied by reference TRBV5-1 and TRBJ1-6, is KAGVTQTPRYLIKTRGQQVTLSCSPISGHRSVSWYQQTPGQGLQFLFEYFSETQRNKGNFPGRFSGRQFSNSRSEMNVSTLELGDSALYLCASSHIDSSYNSPLHFGNGTRLTVT.

The J gene is TRBJ2-5, the V gene TRBV12-3 or TRBV12-4; 7 bases map to TRBD2. This CDR3 spans 13 amino acids. V shed 7 bases and J 4 bases; nucleotides not matched to a gene: 6. CDR3: CASNDWGGETQYF. CDR3 DNA sequence: TGTGCCAGCAACGACTGGGGGGGAGAGACCCAGTACTTC.

The chain's CDR3 is CSARAGMDIQYF. The CDR3 nucleotides are TGCAGTGCTAGAGCCGGTATGGACATTCAGTACTTC. V gene TRBV20-1 combines with J gene TRBJ2-4; D gene uncertain. The germline gives CDR1 DFQATT, CDR2 SNEGSKA (reference sequence). Between the trimmed V and J ends, which lost 1 base and 8 bases, there was a span of 9 bases. The length of the CDR3 is 12 residues.

The V gene is TRBV7-3, the J gene TRBJ2-7; weak D call: TRBD1 (6 bases). The CDR3 spans 13 residues. Germline V gene lookup returns CDR1 SGHTA and CDR2 FQGTGA. Trimming took off 0 bases at V and 8 bases at J, with 11 bases between the two ends. The CDR3 DNA reads TGTGCCAGCAGCTTAACGGGAACAGGGCAGCAGTACTTC. It codes for CASSLTGTGQQYF. Looking up the rest from reference TRBV7-3 and TRBJ2-7 gives the full variable domain: GAGVSQTPSNKVTEKGKYVELRCDPISGHTALYWYRQSLGQGPEFLIYFQGTGAADDSGLPNDRFFAVRPEGSVSTLKIQRTERGDSAVYLCASSLTGTGQQYFGPGTRLTVT.

This clonotype was counted between two and nine times. The CDR3 here is CASSPANSYNEQFF. The CDR3 nucleotides are TGTGCCAGCAGCCCCGCCAACTCCTACAATGAGCAGTTCTTC. The J gene is TRBJ2-1, the V gene TRBV12-3 or TRBV12-4; D not resolved. The CDR3 is 14 residues long. V was pared by 6 bases and J by 0 bases, with 9 bases between.

There are a few counts of this clonotype. The rearrangement joins TRBV20-1 to TRBJ2-1; TRBD2 aligns across 13 bases. There are 16 residues in the CDR3. Looked up from germline, CDR1 is DFQATT and CDR2 is SNEGSKA (reference sequence). With V trimmed by 6 bases and J by 4 bases, 9 bases remained unmatched. The CDR3 nucleotides read TGCAGTGCAACAACTAGCGGGAGGGCCCGATACAATGAGCAGTTCTTC. Translated, it gives CSATTSGRARYNEQFF.

Ten or more counts support this clonotype. This chain joins TRBV6-1 and TRBJ1-3; D not certain. Trimming took 1 base from V and 0 from J, leaving 1 base between them. Germline V gene data show CDR1 as MNHNS and CDR2 as SASEGT. The CDR3 covers 13 residues. CDR3 region: CASSEDSGNTIYF. CDR3 DNA sequence: TGTGCCAGCAGTGAAGACTCTGGAAACACCATATATTTT.

CDR3 in amino acids: CASSSTQGSSYNEQFF. The CDR3 nucleotides are TGTGCCAGCAGCTCAACACAGGGGAGCTCCTACAATGAGCAGTTCTTC. The chain is built from TRBV7-9 and TRBJ2-1, with 7 bases identical to TRBD1. With 4 bases clipped from V and 0 bases from J, the junction kept 6 bases outside the gene matches. Germline V gene sequence: CDR1 SEHNR, CDR2 FQNEAQ (reference sequence). This CDR3 has 16 residues.

This clonotype was observed a few times. This chain links TRBV6-1 with TRBJ2-2; 7 nucleotides agree with TRBD2. The CDR3 has 13 residues. Trimming at V came to 4 bases and at J to 7 bases, leaving 3 bases not matched to a gene. Looked up from germline, CDR1 is MNHNS and CDR2 is SASEGT. Here the CDR3 reads CASSAREGGELFF. As DNA, the CDR3 is TGTGCCAGCAGTGCCAGGGAGGGCGGGGAGCTGTTTTTT.

This clonotype was counted between two and nine times. This chain uses TRBV20-1 with TRBJ2-7; TRBD1 or TRBD2 may be the D gene (6 bases each). Germline V gene lookup returns CDR1 DFQATT and CDR2 SNEGSKA (reference sequence). CDR3 length: 13 amino acids. The V and J ends lost 4 bases and 4 bases respectively, with 14 bases between them. CDR3 nucleotide sequence: TGCAGTGCTAACTGGGGGGCTGGATACGAGCAGTACTTC. This codes for CSANWGAGYEQYF.

V and J are TRBV5-1 and TRBJ2-7; D may be TRBD1 (6 bases). This CDR3 contains 14 residues. Trimming cost V 0 bases and J 3 bases, with 10 bases left between them. In germline, CDR1 is SGHRS, CDR2 YFSETQ. CDR3 in amino acids: CASSLASGHYEQYF. CDR3 DNA: TGCGCCAGCAGCTTGGCCTCGGGACACTACGAGCAGTACTTC.

This clonotype was counted only a few times. The chain has TRBV7-9 and TRBJ2-7; 9 bases match TRBD2. The CDR3 runs to 15 residues. Losses at the gene ends were 5 bases for V and 5 bases for J; bases not matched to a gene: 10. Germline CDR1 and CDR2: SEHNR and FQNEAQ (reference sequence). CDR3 in amino acids: CASSLNSGRVNEQYF. The CDR3 coding sequence is TGTGCCAGCAGCCTAAATAGCGGGAGAGTCAACGAGCAGTACTTC.

This clonotype was seen more than once but under ten times. The chain links TRBV12-3 or TRBV12-4 to TRBJ2-3, with D uncertain. Deletions cut 1 base from V and 7 bases from J, with 9 bases between. This CDR3 spans 13 amino acids. CDR3 in DNA: TGTGCCAGCAGTTTAGATTCTCTCTATACGCAGTATTTT. Its translation is CASSLDSLYTQYF.

This clonotype was recorded a few times. The chain links TRBV5-6 to TRBJ2-5; D might be TRBD1 (5 bases). CDR1 and CDR2 (germline): SGHDT, YYEEEE. V gave up 4 bases and J gave up 4 bases, with 17 bases separating them. The length of the CDR3 is 15 residues. The CDR3 region has the DNA TGTGCCAGCAGCCCGAAGGGGTGGTGGAGAGAGACCCAGTACTTC. Amino acids: CASSPKGWWRETQYF. Full variable domain (outside the CDR3, taken from reference TRBV5-6 and TRBJ2-5): DAGVTQSPTHLIKTRGQQVTLRCSPKSGHDTVSWYQQALGQGPQFIFQYYEEEERQRGNFPDRFSGHQFPNYSSELNVNALLLGDSALYLCASSPKGWWRETQYFGPGTRLLVL.

J is TRBJ1-1 and V is TRBV6-1; TRBD1 matches at 9 bases. CDR3 length: 14 residues. V lost 6 bases and J lost 5; bases outside the gene matches: 7. CDR1 and CDR2 (germline): MNHNS, SASEGT. CDR3 sequence reads: CASRHGTGRTEAFF. CDR3 DNA sequence: TGTGCCAGCAGACACGGGACAGGGAGGACTGAAGCTTTCTTT.

This clonotype came up a few times. The chain's CDR3 is CASSAGLEQFF. The CDR3 coding sequence is TGTGCCAGCAGCGCAGGGCTTGAGCAGTTCTTC. The chain uses TRBV9 and TRBJ2-1, with D possibly being TRBD1 (5 bases). Germline assignment: CDR1 SGDLS and CDR2 YYNGEE. The V end was cut by 3 bases, the J end by 9 bases, with 7 bases between. The CDR3 loop spans 11 amino acids.

The chain has TRBV7-9 and TRBJ1-1, with 7 bases lining up with TRBD1. V shed 4 bases and J 4 bases; nucleotides not matched to a gene: 9. The CDR3 is 15 residues long. CDR1 is SEHNR and CDR2 is FQNEAQ in the germline V gene (reference sequence). CDR3 nucleotide sequence: TGTGCCAGCAGCTCACAGGGGATGAGTTTCACTGAAGCTTTCTTT. This encodes CASSSQGMSFTEAFF.

This clonotype was seen more than once but under ten times. V usage is TRBV11-2 and J usage is TRBJ2-2; tentative D call: TRBD2 (5 bases). CDR3 length: 15 amino acids. V lost 4 bases and J lost 1, with 10 bases in between. Germline loops: CDR1 SGHAT, CDR2 FQNNGV. The CDR3 bases are TGTGCCAGCAGCTCGGACTCATGGAACACCGGGGAGCTGTTTTTT. Protein sequence: CASSSDSWNTGELFF.

This clonotype has more than one count but fewer than ten. The genes are TRBV7-2 and TRBJ1-4; no clear D gene. This CDR3 contains 16 residues. Trimming cost V 5 bases and J 0 bases, with 13 bases left between them. Germline V gene lookup returns CDR1 SGHTA and CDR2 FQGNSA. Written as DNA, the CDR3 is TGTGCCAGCAGCCCTCCCTACCAGCCAACTAATGAAAAACTGTTTTTT. It translates to CASSPPYQPTNEKLFF. The full variable domain, its missing parts supplied by reference TRBV7-2 and TRBJ1-4, is GAGVSQSPSNKVTEKGKDVELRCDPISGHTALYWYRQSLGQGLEFLIYFQGNSAPDKSGLPSDRFSAERTGGSVSTLTIQRTQQEDSAVYLCASSPPYQPTNEKLFFGSGTQLSVL.

This clonotype has a count of ten or more. V gene TRBV12-3 or TRBV12-4 combines with J gene TRBJ1-2; 10 bases align to TRBD1. V trimming: 5 bases; J trimming: 5 bases; junction bases outside the gene matches: 8. The CDR3 sequence is 15 residues long. Written as DNA, the CDR3 is TGTGCCAGCAGTCCGAGACAGGGGGCTTTATATGGCTACACCTTC. Its translation is CASSPRQGALYGYTF.

The chain uses TRBV9 and TRBJ2-1; possible D gene TRBD2, 6 bases. V lost 3 bases, J lost 0 bases, and 13 bases lay in between. The CDR3 has 16 residues. Looked up from germline, CDR1 is SGDLS and CDR2 is YYNGEE. The CDR3 loop reads CASSESPAGSYNEQFF. In nucleotides, the CDR3 is TGTGCCAGCAGCGAAAGCCCAGCGGGCTCCTACAATGAGCAGTTCTTC. Combining the CDR3 with reference TRBV9 and TRBJ2-1 gives the whole variable domain DSGVTQTPKHLITATGQRVTLRCSPRSGDLSVYWYQQSLDQGLQFLIQYYNGEERAKGNILERFSAQQFPDLHSELNLSSLELGDSALYFCASSESPAGSYNEQFFGPGTRLTVL.

The chain links TRBV6-1 to TRBJ1-3, with 10 nucleotides matching TRBD1. Germline trimming cut 7 bases from V and 2 bases from J; bases unmatched to any gene: 5. Looked up from germline, CDR1 is MNHNS and CDR2 is SASEGT. CDR3 length equals 15 residues. For the CDR3, the DNA is TGTGCCAGCATCCGACAGGGGGCAGCTGGAAACACCATATATTTT. Amino acid sequence: CASIRQGAAGNTIYF.

The rearrangement uses TRBV20-1 and TRBJ2-3; 13 nucleotides line up with TRBD2. Germline-derived CDR1 and CDR2 are DFQATT and SNEGSKA (reference sequence). The CDR3 sequence is 16 residues long. V dropped 3 bases and J dropped 5; count of bases not matched to a gene: 8. The CDR3 DNA sequence: TGCAGTGCTAGGAGACTAGCGGGGGGTTCGATAGATACGCAGTATTTT. This translates into CSARRLAGGSIDTQYF.

The chain couples TRBV5-1 to TRBJ2-1, with D unresolved. The CDR3 has 13 residues. The germline V gene encodes CDR1 SGHRS and CDR2 YFSETQ. V was clipped by 2 bases and J by 6 bases, with 9 bases between them. In nucleotides, the CDR3 is TGCGCCAGCAGCTTAACCCTAGTCAATGAGCAGTTCTTC. Translating gives CASSLTLVNEQFF. The variable domain in full, completed from reference TRBV5-1 and TRBJ2-1, reads KAGVTQTPRYLIKTRGQQVTLSCSPISGHRSVSWYQQTPGQGLQFLFEYFSETQRNKGNFPGRFSGRQFSNSRSEMNVSTLELGDSALYLCASSLTLVNEQFFGPGTRLTVL.